This T cell receptor beta chain was obtained from a study of T cells in Graves' hyperthyroidism and ophthalmopathy. Findings and caveats of the study: Blood also contained most expanded thyroid clonotypes above 0.001.

Germline loops: CDR1 MGHDK, CDR2 SYGVNS. V lost 1 base and J lost 5, with 24 bases in between. This CDR3 has 18 residues. Template material for amplifying TCR beta CDR3 regions consisted of RNA transcripts. The HTBI set primed first-round TCR CDR3 RT-PCR. TCRdb independently ran MiXCR on the multiplex PCR reads; one entry per CDR3 protein. Of around 800,000 distinct CDR3 sequences listed, over 35% are singletons. On this clonotype itself: No antigen is known for it.

Across 18 months, stable Graves' hyperthyroidism was marked by no progression to ophthalmopathy. Patients with uncontrolled infections, other autoimmune diseases, pregnancy or lactation were excluded. The PBMCs were sourced from fresh peripheral blood (about 9.7 ml). The rearrangement joins TRBV25-1 to TRBJ2-7, with D perhaps assigned TRBD1 or TRBD2 (5 bases each). The source material was blood. This TCR was sampled from a man between 18 and 35 years old with Graves' hyperthyroidism. The CDR3 DNA reads as TGTGCCAGCAGTGAATTTTATCTTGAAGGGACCCGAAAAAACGAGCAGTACTTC. It is translated as CASSEFYLEGTRKNEQYF.